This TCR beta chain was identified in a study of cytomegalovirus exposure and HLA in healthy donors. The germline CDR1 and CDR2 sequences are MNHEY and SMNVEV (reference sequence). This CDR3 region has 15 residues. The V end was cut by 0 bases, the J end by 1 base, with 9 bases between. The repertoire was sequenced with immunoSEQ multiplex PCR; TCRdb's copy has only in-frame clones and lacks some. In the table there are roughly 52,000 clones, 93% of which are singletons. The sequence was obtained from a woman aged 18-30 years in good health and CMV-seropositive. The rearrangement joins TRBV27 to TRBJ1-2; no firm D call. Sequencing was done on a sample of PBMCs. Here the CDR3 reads CASSLSGDFNYGYTF. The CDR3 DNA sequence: TGTGCCAGCAGTTTATCTGGAGATTTTAACTATGGCTACACCTTC.